This T cell receptor (beta chain) was retrieved from a study of CD8 T cells in Susac syndrome. After extraction with the RNeasy kit, about 0.5 to 1 ug of the RNA was reverse transcribed using random hexamers. Multiplex immunoSEQ PCR targeted 54 Vbeta and 13 Jbeta TCR beta segments. TCRdb itself ran the immunoSEQ multiplex PCR reads through MiXCR, one entry per CDR3 protein. The repertoire holds 100,000 to 150,000 distinct CDR3 sequences, with approximately 93% as singletons. The CDR3 loop spans 14 amino acids. Germline V gene sequence: CDR1 LGHNA, CDR2 YSLEER. The J segment lost 4 bases and the V segment lost 4 bases, leaving 1 base of the junction unmatched. Study conclusions and caveats: As acknowledged by the study, its TCR sequencing and HLA analysis included a relatively small number of individuals.

The authors sequenced TCR beta from blood CD8+ and CD4+ T cells. The multiple sclerosis control group comprised treatment-naive patients with stable or active relapsing-remitting disease. In the case of this clonotype: What it binds is not known.

The sequence derives from a human donor with multiple sclerosis. The material sequenced was CD4+ T cells from PBMCs. The chain links TRBV4-3 to TRBJ1-4; 9 positions agree with TRBD1. DNA of the CDR3: TGCGCCAGCAGCCGGGACAGGGTTAATGAAAAACTGTTTTTT. Residues: CASSRDRVNEKLFF.